The 7 T cell receptor beta chains listed next were all sequenced from one sample in a study of Ad26.COV2.S vaccination and SARS-CoV-2 variants. Sample treatment: around 19 received Ad26.COV2.S at low or high dose, single or two shots; about 5 received placebo; per-sample allocation not given. Each sample was drawn 63 days after the first injection (of vaccine or placebo). Using immunoSEQ multiplex PCR, the repertoire was profiled, and TCRdb retains in-frame clones only, with some absent. In the table there are 300,000 to 450,000 clones, approximately 85% of which are singletons. The input for sequencing was peripheral blood, taken in a trial of Ad26.COV2.S vaccine versus placebo. Receptor source: a person between 18 and 65 years old who received the Ad26.COV2.S COVID-19 vaccine or a placebo.

The V and J genes are TRBV9 and TRBJ1-2; no firm D call. CDR1 is SGDLS, CDR2 YYNGEE, per germline. Trimming took 0 bases from V and 4 from J, leaving 13 bases between them. This CDR3 contains 15 residues. The chain's CDR3 is CASSVERSSTYGYTF. As DNA, the CDR3 is TGTGCCAGCAGCGTAGAACGGTCGAGTACCTATGGCTACACCTTC.

The chain uses TRBV3-1 (or the pseudogene TRBV3-2) and TRBJ2-7; D gene uncertain. The germline V gene encodes CDR1 LGHDT and CDR2 YNNKEL (reference sequence). This CDR3 region has 12 residues. The germline V and J ends were trimmed by 4 bases and 7 bases, with 11 bases remaining between them. CDR3 sequence reads: CASSPALGEQYF. In DNA form, the CDR3 reads TGTGCCAGCAGCCCTGCTCTGGGGGAGCAGTACTTC.

The J gene is TRBJ2-1, the V gene TRBV11-3; the D gene is possibly TRBD1 (5 bases). Trimming cost V 1 base and J 11 bases, with 9 bases left between them. Germline assignment: CDR1 SGHNT and CDR2 YENEEA. The CDR3 is made up of 12 amino acids. In DNA form, the CDR3 reads TGTGCCAGCAGCTTAGCACGGACAAAGCAGTTCTTC. Translation: CASSLARTKQFF.

This clone is a singleton in its sample. V and J are TRBV20-1 and TRBJ2-5; D is possibly TRBD1 (6 bases). The germline V gene has CDR1 DFQATT and CDR2 SNEGSKA (reference sequence). V shed 7 bases and J shed 4 bases, with 16 bases lying between them. This CDR3 is 13 amino acids long. CDR3 in amino acids: CSGSSQGGETQYF. CDR3 bases: TGCAGTGGTAGTTCACAGGGCGGAGAGACCCAGTACTTC.

The chain is built from TRBV30 and TRBJ2-7, with TRBD1 as a possible D gene (5 bases). There are 13 residues in the CDR3. Germline lookup yields CDR1 GTSNPN and CDR2 SVGIG (reference sequence). V was clipped by 1 base and J by 2 bases, with 9 bases between them. This CDR3 reads CAWSAGITYEQYF. The DNA of the CDR3 is TGTGCCTGGAGTGCAGGGATCACCTACGAGCAGTACTTC.

The table lists this clone with a count of one. The V gene is TRBV27, the J gene TRBJ2-1; 9 bases map to TRBD2. Germline values: CDR1 MNHEY, CDR2 SMNVEV (reference sequence). V was clipped by 2 bases and J by 8 bases; unmatched bases: 4. The CDR3 length is 14 residues. The CDR3 DNA follows: TGTGCCAGCAGTTTACTAGCGGGGTGGTATGAGCAGTTCTTC. The encoded protein is CASSLLAGWYEQFF.

The V gene is TRBV30, the J gene TRBJ2-7, with D unclear. Deletions cut 2 bases from V and 2 bases from J, with 10 bases between. The CDR3 covers 13 residues. Germline V gene sequence: CDR1 GTSNPN, CDR2 SVGIG (reference sequence). CDR3 loop: CAWSSGLPYEQYF. The DNA for the CDR3 is TGTGCCTGGAGTTCCGGGCTACCCTACGAGCAGTACTTC.